The 18 T cell receptor beta chains below come from one sample, sequenced in a study of T-cell reconstitution after alpha-beta-depleted transplantation in children. Unique molecular identifiers were built into the TCRbeta library. TCRdb reanalysed the PCR reads using MiXCR and keeps one entry per CDR3 protein. This sample carries around 680,000 distinct CDR3 sequences, approximately 16% of them seen once, and the ten largest clones take 1.1%. Sequences were derived from PBMCs from the stem cell graft donor, sampled from the stem cell graft. The receptors originated from a human donor who donated a stem cell graft to a child with acute myeloid leukemia.

In its sample, this clonotype was seen many times. The chain links TRBV5-4 to TRBJ1-5; 7 bases align to TRBD1. The J segment lost 6 bases and the V segment lost 3 bases, leaving 9 bases of the junction unmatched. Looked up from germline, CDR1 is SGHNT and CDR2 is YYREEE (reference sequence). The CDR3 covers 15 residues. The CDR3 nucleotides are TGTGCCAGCAGCTCCCCGGACAGGTCTAGTCAGCCCCAGCATTTT. Translation: CASSSPDRSSQPQHF.

This clonotype was seen repeatedly, ten times or more. The J gene is TRBJ1-2, the V gene TRBV7-2; the D is unclear. Germline loops: CDR1 SGHTA, CDR2 FQGNSA. Trimming took 4 bases from V and 4 from J, leaving 13 bases between them. The CDR3 sequence is 14 residues long. DNA of the CDR3: TGTGCCAGCAGCTCGTTCGAGGACGGCTATGGCTACACCTTC. Residues: CASSSFEDGYGYTF.

This clonotype was seen more than once but under ten times. The chain combines TRBV27 with TRBJ2-2; 11 positions match TRBD2. Looked up from germline, CDR1 is MNHEY and CDR2 is SMNVEV (reference sequence). The trim removed 2 bases at V and 0 bases at J, leaving 2 bases unmatched. The CDR3 is 17 residues long. The chain's CDR3 is CASSLALAGANTGELFF. DNA of the CDR3: TGTGCCAGCAGTTTAGCACTAGCGGGGGCGAACACCGGGGAGCTGTTTTTT.

This rearrangement joins TRBV7-3 to TRBJ2-1; tentatively, D is TRBD2 (6 bases). This CDR3 is built from 15 residues. Germline loops: CDR1 SGHTA, CDR2 FQGTGA. V lost 3 bases, J lost 5 bases, and 14 bases lay in between. CDR3 nucleotides: TGTGCCAGCAGCTTTGGAGGGAAAGGGGACAATGAGCAGTTCTTC. This translates into CASSFGGKGDNEQFF.

The table lists this clonotype with a few counts. V and J are TRBV4-1 and TRBJ2-5; maybe TRBD1 (6 bases). Deletions cut 3 bases from V and 5 bases from J, with 19 bases between. Germline V gene data show CDR1 as MGHRA and CDR2 as YSYEKL. This CDR3 is built from 16 residues. The CDR3 protein is CASSQLSGRGRETQYF. In nucleotides, the CDR3 is TGCGCCAGCAGCCAGCTGTCTGGCAGGGGAAGGGAGACCCAGTACTTC.

The chain uses TRBV19 and TRBJ2-7, with TRBD2 matching 8 bases. Germline-derived CDR1 and CDR2 are LNHDA and SQIVND (reference sequence). CDR3 size: 15 residues. After removal of 5 bases from V and 0 bases from J, the junction contained 6 bases not matched to a gene. The CDR3 DNA reads TGTGCCAGTAGTGATAGCGGGGCTAGCTCCTACGAGCAGTACTTC. Protein product: CASSDSGASSYEQYF.

The rearrangement joins TRBV24-1 to TRBJ2-5; perhaps TRBD1 as D (5 bases). The germline CDR1 and CDR2 sequences are KGHDR and SFDVKD. V lost 4 bases, J lost 1 base, and 12 bases lay in between. The CDR3 loop spans 15 amino acids. CDR3 sequence: CATSDPYRIQETQYF. The CDR3 DNA follows: TGTGCCACCAGTGACCCTTACAGGATCCAAGAGACCCAGTACTTC.

This clonotype was picked up many times. V and J are TRBV7-2 and TRBJ1-5; perhaps TRBD1 as D (6 bases). CDR3 length: 14 residues. Germline assignment: CDR1 SGHTA and CDR2 FQGNSA. With 5 bases removed from V and 6 bases from J, the gap between germline ends came to 14 bases. For the CDR3, the DNA is TGTGCCAGCAGCCGAGAGGGGGAGGCTCAGCCCCAGCATTTT. It codes for CASSREGEAQPQHF.

The chain has TRBV10-2 and TRBJ1-1; D is ambiguous. Trimming cost V 3 bases and J 1 base, with 12 bases left between them. Germline V gives CDR1 WSHSY, CDR2 SAAADI. The CDR3 spans 15 residues. The CDR3 coding sequence is TGCGCCAGCAGTGAAGGCCCGCCCTCGAACACTGAAGCTTTCTTT. As protein: CASSEGPPSNTEAFF.

CDR3 protein: CASSPGTVALYNEQFF. CDR3 bases: TGTGCCAGCAGCCCCGGGACAGTGGCCCTATACAATGAGCAGTTCTTC. The gene calls are TRBV7-2 and TRBJ2-1; TRBD1 matches at 7 bases. V shed 5 bases and J 4 bases; nucleotides not matched to a gene: 11. The germline gives CDR1 SGHTA, CDR2 FQGNSA. CDR3 length: 16 amino acids.

This clonotype was observed a handful of times. V and J are TRBV15 and TRBJ1-2; a possible D gene is TRBD1 (5 bases). CDR1 and CDR2 (germline): LNHNV, YYDKDF (reference sequence). V lost 8 bases to trimming and J lost 7 bases, with 14 bases between them. The CDR3 contains 12 residues. The CDR3 sequence: CATARGGAGYTF. CDR3 in DNA: TGTGCCACCGCCCGGGGAGGGGCTGGCTACACCTTC.

This clonotype was picked up many times. The rearrangement links TRBV20-1 to TRBJ1-5; D ambiguous. Germline V CDR1 and CDR2: DFQATT, SNEGSKA (reference sequence). Between the trimmed V and J ends, which lost 3 bases and 6 bases, there was a span of 12 bases. The CDR3 length is 13 residues. The CDR3 coding sequence is TGCAGTGCTAGCTCCGGCCGAAGTCAGCCCCAGCATTTT. Its translation is CSASSGRSQPQHF.

The rearrangement joins TRBV7-2 to TRBJ1-1; D remains unclear. Germline lookup yields CDR1 SGHTA and CDR2 FQGNSA. The CDR3 length is 14 residues. Trimming cost V 5 bases and J 4 bases, with 14 bases left between them. CDR3 sequence: CASSLSGGITEAFF. The CDR3 DNA sequence: TGTGCCAGCAGCCTAAGCGGCGGGATCACTGAAGCTTTCTTT.

This clonotype was detected ten times or more. The J gene is TRBJ2-7, the V gene TRBV27; TRBD2 agrees at 8 bases. Trimming at V came to 5 bases and at J to 3 bases, leaving 6 bases not matched to a gene. CDR1 and CDR2 from the germline V gene are MNHEY and SMNVEV (reference sequence). The CDR3 totals 14 residues. The CDR3 DNA is TGTGCCAGCAGTCCCAGGACTAGCTTCTACGAGCAGTACTTC. The encoded protein is CASSPRTSFYEQYF.

With respect to this clonotype: Germline is not matched at one junction end, which may reflect a read error. This chain joins TRBV20-1 and TRBJ2-3; TRBD2 is a possible D gene (5 bases). Per germline, CDR1 DFQATT and CDR2 SNEGSKA (reference sequence). The length of the CDR3 is 15 residues. The CDR3 nucleotides read TGCAGTGCTACGCGTGGTCGAAACGACGGGATTACGCGGTATTTT. Its protein is CSATRGRNDGITRYF.

This clonotype was seen many times. The chain has TRBV9 and TRBJ1-1; tentatively, D is TRBD1 (5 bases). This CDR3 comprises 13 residues. Germline CDR1 and CDR2: SGDLS and YYNGEE. Deletions cut 3 bases from V and 3 bases from J, with 9 bases between. The CDR3 reads CASSGGGYTEAFF. In DNA form, the CDR3 reads TGTGCCAGCAGCGGGGGCGGTTACACTGAAGCTTTCTTT.

This chain joins TRBV7-8 and TRBJ2-3, with D uncertain. Germline CDR1 SGHVS, CDR2 FQNEAQ. The V gene lost 5 bases and the J gene lost 3 bases, with 12 bases spanning the gap. The CDR3 spans 14 residues. The DNA for the CDR3 is TGTGCCAGCAGCCCCCCCCTTGAAACAGATACGCAGTATTTT. Encoded protein: CASSPPLETDTQYF.

The chain's CDR3 is CASSLEDRGKETQYF. The CDR3 DNA reads as TGTGCCAGCAGCTTAGAGGACAGGGGGAAAGAGACCCAGTACTTC. V usage is TRBV7-7 and J usage is TRBJ2-5; 10 nucleotides align to TRBD1. V shed 1 base, J shed 3 bases, and the junction held 2 bases outside the gene matches. Per germline, CDR1 SSHAT and CDR2 FNYEAQ (reference sequence). The CDR3 loop spans 15 amino acids.